This T cell receptor beta chain appears in the sequencing data of a study of graft-versus-host responses after intestinal transplantation. At the level of the study: Once they had received anti-thymocyte globulin induction, all recipients took tacrolimus and steroids for approximately 3 years.

The protocol was immunoSEQ multiplex PCR, while the TCRdb copy is restricted to in-frame clones and leaves out a portion. This table holds about 110,000 clones, 80% to 90% found once. The CDR3 spans 14 residues. With 6 bases removed from V and 0 bases from J, the gap between germline ends came to 10 bases. Germline-derived CDR1 and CDR2 are WSHSY and SAAADI. Findings of the study overall: Early after transplant, HvG clones declined as circulating GvH clones peaked.

Regarding this clone: Its matching antigen is unknown.

The V call is TRBV10-2, the J call TRBJ2-3; D is perhaps TRBD1 or TRBD2 (6 bases each). The receptor was isolated from a human donor who was the organ donor for an intestinal transplant. Sequences were derived from unstimulated CD4+ T cells sorted from spleen or lymph node cells, sampled before transplant. As DNA, the CDR3 is TGCGCCAGCAGGGCGGGACACAGCACAGATACGCAGTATTTT. It translates to CASRAGHSTDTQYF.